The rows below give T cell receptor beta chains drawn from one sample of a study of regulatory T cells in long-lasting Graves disease. Via MiXCR, TCRdb re-called the multiplex PCR reads, giving one row per CDR3 protein. This sample carries about 540,000 distinct CDR3 sequences, roughly 13% of them seen once, and the ten largest clones take approximately 9.3%. Another study also made use of these data, one on T cells in Graves' hyperthyroidism and ophthalmopathy.

The source was peripheral blood mononuclear cells (PBMCs), collected at new diagnosis, from a patient treated with antithyroid drugs. These receptors originate from a young man with Graves disease. The CDR3 runs from the conserved cysteine through the conserved F or W. Each record gives: J gene, V gene, CDR3 protein.

TRBJ2-7,TRBV7-2,CASSLARDRGYQQYF
TRBJ1-5,TRBV19,CAVGVQPQHF
TRBJ2-1,TRBV28,CASRTGTSGMSEQFF
TRBJ2-1,TRBV4-1,CASSQVSAFGRGSYNEQFF
TRBJ2-1,TRBV27,CASSLSTGLGDEQFF
TRBJ2-1,TRBV12-5,CASGLVQGRLNEQFF
TRBJ2-3,TRBV20-1,CSAPGLADTQYF
TRBJ2-1,TRBV27,CASSIGVYNEQFF
TRBJ2-1,TRBV16,CASSQPFATFEQFF
TRBJ2-3,TRBV7-9,CASSLGGITQYF
TRBJ2-5,TRBV2,CASVKREGQFWETQYF
TRBJ2-5,TRBV18,CASSPQIGGTETQYF
TRBJ2-7,TRBV19,CARKGPLSYEQYF
TRBJ2-1,TRBV20-1,CSARGPSGSLSEQFF
TRBJ2-1,TRBV3-1,CASSQGGLAGDNGQFF
TRBJ2-7,TRBV3-1,CASSPRPFGTFDYEQYF
TRBJ2-7,TRBV4-1,CASSQDASGTGTYEQYF
TRBJ1-1,TRBV6-1,CASSTHEGLGTEAFF
TRBJ1-5,TRBV15,CATSTPARVHNQPQHF
TRBJ2-2,TRBV24-1,CATSDSGELFF
TRBJ2-2,TRBV12-3/TRBV12-4,CASRMTGATGELFF
TRBJ2-7,TRBV12-3/TRBV12-4,CASSSGGVRVYEQYF
TRBJ2-3,TRBV20-1,CSARQPNPLAGTRVQYF
TRBJ2-1,TRBV29-1,CSAKGGGSYNEQFF
TRBJ2-1,TRBV7-2,CASSLVVSTLDNEQFF
TRBJ1-1,TRBV5-5,CASMRGSDAEAFF
TRBJ2-7,TRBV12-3/TRBV12-4,CASSFGGRGPYEQYF
TRBJ2-1,TRBV11-1,CASSLVASGTYNEQFF
TRBJ1-1,TRBV19,CASRGQTGNTEAFF
TRBJ2-7,TRBV4-1,CASSQSSPSGYKQYF
TRBJ2-7,TRBV7-9,CASGPLAGASYEQYF
TRBJ2-1,TRBV9,CASSRTEPYNEQFF
TRBJ2-1,TRBV29-1,CSVPFRDRGYNEQFF
TRBJ2-1,TRBV5-1,CASSLLSGRATYNEQFF
TRBJ2-3,TRBV5-4,CASSLGGEGTDTQYF
TRBJ1-5,TRBV5-6,CASSLWAGGDQPQHF
TRBJ2-5,TRBV5-1,CASSLGGTSGQETQYF
TRBJ1-2,TRBV5-1,CASTWNTFNYGYTF
TRBJ1-2,TRBV19,CASRRSYGYTF
TRBJ2-1,TRBV30,CAWSVSTSYNEQFF
TRBJ2-6,TRBV9,CASSVEGGTLSGANVLTF
TRBJ1-2,TRBV25-1,CASSEWSGGHYGYTF
TRBJ2-2,TRBV12-3/TRBV12-4,CASRFWGLAAGVNAGELFF
TRBJ2-5,TRBV6-1,CASSEGDLAGGETQYF
TRBJ2-3,TRBV28,CASSPRGGARADTQYF
TRBJ2-3,TRBV5-6,CASNRLAVTDTQYF
TRBJ2-1,TRBV30,CAWNRAYNEQFF
TRBJ2-7,TRBV29-1,CSVGVNEQYF
TRBJ2-1,TRBV6-1,CASNGGQVNEQFF
TRBJ2-1,TRBV7-9,CASSFGLAGSPNEQFF